The 12 T cell receptor beta chains reported below all come from one sample, sequenced in a study of shared clonotypes between healthy human individuals. Assay used: immunoSEQ multiplex PCR; TCRdb lists only in-frame clones, some missing. The sample comprises millions of clones, more than 90% of which are singletons, and roughly 0.15% rests with the top ten. The sequencing sample was made of naive CD4+ T cells sorted from blood. Subset in this sample: CD45RA+ positively selected. The origin of the receptors is a man younger than 35 in good health.

This clone came up once. This chain joins TRBV27 and TRBJ1-6; 8 bases fit TRBD1. CDR3 length equals 16 residues. V shed 4 bases and J 4 bases; nucleotides not matched to a gene: 6. The germline V gene has CDR1 MNHEY and CDR2 SMNVEV (reference sequence). The CDR3 region is CASSSLGTGYNSPLHF. CDR3 nucleotide sequence: TGTGCCAGCAGTTCCCTCGGGACAGGATATAATTCACCCCTCCACTTT.

The chain is built from TRBV9 and TRBJ1-6; possibly TRBD1 for D (6 bases). V was trimmed by 3 bases and J by 1 base, leaving 14 bases between them. This CDR3 spans 17 amino acids. CDR1 and CDR2 from the germline V gene are SGDLS and YYNGEE. CDR3 residues: CASSAREGVSYNSPLHF. CDR3 DNA sequence: TGTGCCAGCAGCGCGAGGGAGGGGGTTTCCTATAATTCACCCCTCCACTTT.

The chain carries TRBV28 and TRBJ1-1; D gene uncertain. The V gene's germline CDR1 is MDHEN and CDR2 SYDVKM. The CDR3 has 14 residues. With 2 bases removed from V and 10 bases from J, the gap between germline ends came to 17 bases. CDR3 bases: TGTGCCAGCAGTTTAACGGACTCCGGGGTCGCAGCTTTCTTT. It encodes CASSLTDSGVAAFF.

The chain recombines TRBV9 with TRBJ2-2, with D hard to call. Trimming stripped 0 bases from V and 5 bases from J, with 11 bases between. Looked up from germline, CDR1 is SGDLS and CDR2 is YYNGEE. This CDR3 has 15 amino acids. The CDR3 nucleotides are TGTGCCAGCAGCGTAGCGGCTAGAGTAACCGGGGAGCTGTTTTTT. This sequence encodes CASSVAARVTGELFF.

This sequence joins TRBV14 and TRBJ2-1; 10 nucleotides match TRBD1. The CDR3 runs to 12 residues. V dropped 9 bases and J dropped 8; count of bases not matched to a gene: 4. The germline gives CDR1 SGHDN, CDR2 FVKESK. The CDR3, as DNA: TGTGCCAGTGGACAGGGGGTCTATGAGCAGTTCTTC. Translating gives CASGQGVYEQFF.

V is TRBV5-1 and J is TRBJ1-4; D might be TRBD1 (5 bases). This CDR3 is built from 14 residues. Per the germline V gene, CDR1 is SGHRS and CDR2 is YFSETQ. V lost 1 base and J lost 7, with 11 bases in between. Written as DNA, the CDR3 is TGCGCCAGCAGCTTGCAGGGAGGCAGTGAAAAACTGTTTTTT. Amino acids: CASSLQGGSEKLFF.

This chain joins TRBV6-5 and TRBJ2-7, with 7 bases aligning to TRBD1. The V segment lost 4 bases and the J segment 2 bases; nucleotides outside the gene matches: 5. This CDR3 comprises 14 residues. Germline V gene data show CDR1 as MNHEY and CDR2 as SVGAGI. In DNA form, the CDR3 reads TGTGCCAGCAGTTCAGCGAGGGGGCCCTACGAGCAGTACTTC. This gives the protein CASSSARGPYEQYF.

The genes are TRBV11-2 and TRBJ2-5; a weak D match, TRBD2 (5 bases). V lost 0 bases and J lost 4, with 21 bases in between. The germline gives CDR1 SGHAT, CDR2 FQNNGV. The CDR3 is 18 residues long. For the CDR3, the DNA is TGTGCCAGCAGCTTAGATCCGCCCAGCGGAGTGGGTGGAGAGACCCAGTACTTC. Translation gives CASSLDPPSGVGGETQYF.

The chain recombines TRBV7-3 with TRBJ2-7; D may be TRBD2 (6 bases). CDR3 length equals 15 residues. CDR1 and CDR2 (germline): SGHTA, FQGTGA. The V and J ends lost 5 bases and 4 bases respectively, with 18 bases between them. DNA of the CDR3: TGTGCCAGCAGCCCCCTCCCCGCGGCGGGGTACGAGCAGTACTTC. It encodes CASSPLPAAGYEQYF.

V usage is TRBV5-1 and J usage is TRBJ2-6; D uncertain. Trimming left V 0 bases short and J 3 bases short, with 4 bases between. The CDR3 has 14 residues. The germline V gene encodes CDR1 SGHRS and CDR2 YFSETQ. CDR3 region: CASSLAVGANVLTF. For the CDR3, the DNA is TGCGCCAGCAGCTTGGCGGTTGGGGCCAACGTCCTGACTTTC.

The chain combines TRBV18 with TRBJ1-2, with 7 bases lining up with TRBD1. The CDR3 is 14 residues long. Germline values: CDR1 KGHSH, CDR2 LQKENI. The trim removed 2 bases at V and 4 bases at J, leaving 4 bases unmatched. Here the CDR3 DNA reads TGTGCCAGCTCACCAGAGACAGGGCCCTATGGCTACACCTTC. Amino acids: CASSPETGPYGYTF.

This chain uses TRBV25-1 with TRBJ1-2; D gene unclear. The CDR3 is 12 amino acids. Germline CDR1 reads MGHDK; CDR2 reads SYGVNS. Trimming cost V 2 bases and J 4 bases, with 5 bases left between them. The CDR3 DNA reads as TGTGCCAGCAGTGAAAAGGCCTATGGCTACACCTTC. Translated: CASSEKAYGYTF.